This T cell receptor beta chain was sequenced during a study of beta chain features in type 1 diabetes. General study findings and limits: Among all four CD4+ subsets, Type 1 diabetes patients had TCRB CDR3s that were moderately but significantly shorter.

With regard to this clone: Its target is not known.

Every bit of the isolated RNA underwent reverse transcription, so sequencing read expressed TCRB transcripts. Repertoires were generated with immunoSEQ multiplex PCR, while TCRdb's copy carries only in-frame clones and drops some. The sample consists of hundreds of thousands of clones, over 12% of them appearing once. This CDR3 region has 13 residues. Germline loops: CDR1 SGHRS, CDR2 YFSETQ. V dropped 7 bases and J dropped 3 bases, with 10 bases sitting between them. This rearrangement joins TRBV5-1 to TRBJ2-2; D is ambiguous. The origin of this receptor is a man aged 18 to 30 with type 1 diabetes. The sequencing sample was made of naive CD4+ T cells from blood. CDR3 in amino acids: CASHRLDTGELFF. The CDR3 nucleotides are TGCGCCAGCCACAGATTGGACACCGGGGAGCTGTTTTTT.